One sample yielded the 25 T cell receptor beta chains listed below, sequenced in a study of CD8 T cells in Susac syndrome. Reverse transcription of roughly 0.5 to 1 ug RNA was carried out with random hexamers. Using its own MiXCR run on the immunoSEQ multiplex PCR reads, TCRdb lists one record per CDR3 protein. Altogether 250,000 to 300,000 distinct CDR3 sequences are present, approximately 85% being singletons, with the ten largest covering approximately 0.2%. Sequencing input: CD8+ T cells from PBMCs. These receptors all come from a human donor with multiple sclerosis.

The chain has TRBV19 and TRBJ2-2; D not certain. The V gene's germline CDR1 is LNHDA and CDR2 SQIVND (reference sequence). This CDR3 has 13 residues. Deletions cut 3 bases from V and 5 bases from J, with 7 bases between. CDR3 nucleotide sequence: TGTGCCAGTAGTATTCTTAATACCGGGGAGCTGTTTTTT. Protein sequence: CASSILNTGELFF.

CDR3 nucleotides: TGTGCCAGCAGTGGTGGGGGGGACCTAGCCAAAAACATTCAGTACTTC. Protein product: CASSGGGDLAKNIQYF. The chain carries TRBV2 and TRBJ2-4, with 7 bases matching TRBD2. This CDR3 contains 16 residues. From germline, CDR1 is SNHLY and CDR2 FYNNEI. V lost 4 bases, J lost 0 bases, and 6 bases stayed unmatched.

The chain recombines TRBV24-1 with TRBJ1-1; D perhaps matches TRBD1 (6 bases). From germline, CDR1 is KGHDR and CDR2 SFDVKD. The CDR3 spans 14 residues. Trimming shortened V by 5 bases and J by 6 bases, and 15 bases separated the two germline ends. Here the CDR3 reads CATSVLTGCAEAFF. The CDR3 DNA reads as TGTGCCACCAGTGTCTTAACAGGGTGCGCTGAAGCTTTCTTT.

The chain carries TRBV27 and TRBJ2-7, with TRBD2 matching over 8 bases. The CDR3 is 13 residues long. Germline V gene sequence: CDR1 MNHEY, CDR2 SMNVEV (reference sequence). The ends lost 5 bases at V and 5 bases at J; junction bases unmatched: 5. CDR3 amino acids: CASSLSGTNEQYF. DNA for the CDR3: TGTGCCAGCAGTCTTAGCGGGACGAACGAGCAGTACTTC.

This chain joins TRBV24-1 and TRBJ1-5; the match to TRBD1 covers 7 bases. CDR1 and CDR2 from the germline V gene are KGHDR and SFDVKD. V dropped 3 bases and J dropped 6; count of bases not matched to a gene: 7. The CDR3 extends over 15 amino acids. CDR3 sequence reads: CATSDGTGATQPQHF. In DNA, the CDR3 is TGTGCCACCAGTGATGGTACAGGGGCCACTCAGCCCCAGCATTTT.

The rearrangement uses TRBV27 and TRBJ1-5; D might be TRBD1 (5 bases). The CDR3 has 16 residues. V shed 5 bases and J shed 6 bases, with 20 bases lying between them. Germline-derived CDR1 and CDR2 are MNHEY and SMNVEV (reference sequence). This CDR3 is CASSIAWTGGGQPQHF. The CDR3 coding sequence is TGTGCCAGCAGTATAGCCTGGACGGGGGGAGGTCAGCCCCAGCATTTT.

J is TRBJ2-2 and V is TRBV7-9, with 8 bases identical to TRBD1. The germline CDR1 and CDR2 sequences are SEHNR and FQNEAQ (reference sequence). CDR3 size: 15 residues. The V gene end was trimmed by 5 bases and the J gene end by 6 bases; junction bases not matched to a gene: 8. The CDR3 DNA reads as TGTGCCAGCAGCCCCTGGGACAGGTTCTCCGGGGAGCTGTTTTTT. This gives the protein CASSPWDRFSGELFF.

The CDR3 here is CASSSLRVGNSPLHF. In DNA, the CDR3 is TGTGCCAGCAGTTCCCTCAGGGTAGGGAATTCACCCCTCCACTTT. The chain combines TRBV6-5 with TRBJ1-6; perhaps TRBD1 as D (5 bases). Germline V gene data show CDR1 as MNHEY and CDR2 as SVGAGI. The CDR3 has 15 residues. The V end lost 4 bases, the J end lost 7 bases, and 14 bases lay between the germline ends.

The chain couples TRBV18 to TRBJ1-1; 7 bases line up with TRBD1. Germline V gene data show CDR1 as KGHSH and CDR2 as LQKENI. This CDR3 region has 14 residues. The V segment lost 6 bases and the J segment 6 bases; nucleotides outside the gene matches: 10. CDR3 residues: CASSPLDRSPEAFF. The CDR3 DNA sequence: TGTGCCAGCTCTCCCCTGGACAGGAGTCCTGAAGCTTTCTTT.

V gene TRBV4-3 combines with J gene TRBJ2-2; no firm D call. Germline CDR1 is LGHNA and CDR2 is YSLEER. V dropped 2 bases and J dropped 4 bases, with 17 bases sitting between them. The CDR3 contains 17 residues. In nucleotides, the CDR3 is TGCGCCAGCAGCCAATATCCCAACTACCAAACCACCGGGGAGCTGTTTTTT. Translating it yields CASSQYPNYQTTGELFF.

The V gene is TRBV10-2, the J gene TRBJ2-7; 8 nucleotides line up with TRBD2. Germline V lookup: CDR1 WSHSY, CDR2 SAAADI. This CDR3 contains 14 residues. Unmatched junction bases numbered 6, after V lost 2 bases and J lost 6 bases. In nucleotides, the CDR3 is TGCGCCAGCAGTGAGCCGCGGGAGGAGATCGAGCAGTACTTC. Translated: CASSEPREEIEQYF.

The chain combines TRBV2 with TRBJ2-7; D not resolved. Looked up from germline, CDR1 is SNHLY and CDR2 is FYNNEI. This CDR3 contains 18 residues. Trimming removed 1 base at V and 2 bases at J, with 21 bases between. CDR3 region: CASSEEMITLPSTYEQYF. The CDR3 region has the DNA TGTGCCAGCAGTGAAGAAATGATTACCCTCCCCTCTACCTACGAGCAGTACTTC.

This clonotype appeared once. The chain uses TRBV27 and TRBJ1-5; D unresolved. V gave up 5 bases and J gave up 7 bases, with 9 bases separating them. The CDR3 is made up of 12 amino acids. The V gene's germline CDR1 is MNHEY and CDR2 SMNVEV (reference sequence). CDR3 sequence (DNA): TGTGCCAGCAGTGCCCACAGCCAGCCCCAGCATTTT. This gives the protein CASSAHSQPQHF.

V and J are TRBV28 and TRBJ1-6; tentatively, D is TRBD1 (6 bases). CDR1 MDHEN and CDR2 SYDVKM come from the germline V gene. The length of the CDR3 is 15 residues. With 3 bases removed from V and 5 bases from J, the gap between germline ends came to 11 bases. The CDR3 reads CASSFSTGHNSPLHF. The CDR3, as DNA: TGTGCCAGCAGTTTTTCAACAGGGCATAATTCACCCCTCCACTTT.

The chain links TRBV28 to TRBJ2-7; the D gene is possibly TRBD1 (6 bases). V was shortened by 6 bases and J by 3 bases, with 15 bases between the two germline ends. The germline V gene has CDR1 MDHEN and CDR2 SYDVKM. This CDR3 is 14 amino acids long. The CDR3 DNA sequence: TGTGCCAGCAGCCCTCGGGACACTATCTACGAGCAGTACTTC. Its protein is CASSPRDTIYEQYF.

The genes are TRBV6-5 and TRBJ1-1; D is perhaps TRBD1 (5 bases). The CDR3 spans 14 residues. The germline V gene has CDR1 MNHEY and CDR2 SVGAGI. V lost 7 bases and J lost 6, with 18 bases in between. The CDR3 DNA sequence: TGTGCCAGCACCCACTTCCAGGGTAGCGCTGAAGCTTTCTTT. Translating gives CASTHFQGSAEAFF.

This clonotype turned up a few times. The chain couples TRBV5-4 to TRBJ2-7, with D hard to call. The ends were cut back, 0 bases at V and 1 base at J, with 8 bases in the middle. The CDR3 is 14 amino acids. Germline V CDR1 and CDR2: SGHNT, YYREEE (reference sequence). The CDR3 DNA is TGTGCCAGCAGCTTGGCCAGGCGTTCCTACGAGCAGTACTTC. It is translated as CASSLARRSYEQYF.

The chain joins TRBV28 to TRBJ1-5, with D possibly being TRBD1 (5 bases). The germline V and J ends were trimmed by 8 bases and 4 bases, with 18 bases remaining between them. The CDR3 totals 15 residues. The germline CDR1 and CDR2 sequences are MDHEN and SYDVKM. The CDR3 region is CASLSPGRENQPQHF. In nucleotides, the CDR3 is TGTGCCAGCCTTAGCCCGGGACGGGAAAATCAGCCCCAGCATTTT. The variable domain in full, completed from reference TRBV28 and TRBJ1-5, reads DVKVTQSSRYLVKRTGEKVFLECVQDMDHENMFWYRQDPGLGLRLIYFSYDVKMKEKGDIPEGYSVSREKKERFSLILESASTNQTSMYLCASLSPGRENQPQHFGDGTRLSIL.

This rearrangement joins TRBV10-3 to TRBJ2-7, with D perhaps TRBD1 (5 bases). Germline V gene lookup returns CDR1 ENHRY and CDR2 SYGVKD. Trimming cost V 6 bases and J 2 bases, with 14 bases left between them. The CDR3 has 14 residues. CDR3 protein: CAISPPTAPYEQYF. CDR3 nucleotides: TGTGCCATCAGCCCCCCGACAGCTCCCTACGAGCAGTACTTC.

The rearrangement uses TRBV10-3 and TRBJ2-1; D perhaps matches TRBD2 (5 bases). This CDR3 has 15 residues. Germline V CDR1 and CDR2: ENHRY, SYGVKD. Trimming took off 5 bases at V and 2 bases at J, with 13 bases between the two ends. The CDR3 sequence is CAISPGSGAYNEQFF. CDR3 DNA: TGTGCCATCAGTCCTGGGAGCGGTGCCTACAATGAGCAGTTCTTC.

V usage is TRBV4-1 and J usage is TRBJ1-5; D not resolved. The V gene's germline CDR1 is MGHRA and CDR2 YSYEKL. The CDR3 is 13 amino acids. V lost 4 bases and J lost 10, with 14 bases in between. CDR3 residues: CASSPEGGFPQHF. CDR3 coding DNA: TGCGCCAGCAGCCCCGAAGGAGGGTTCCCCCAGCATTTT.

The chain links TRBV29-1 to TRBJ1-2; no definite D call. Per germline, CDR1 SQVTM and CDR2 ANQGSEA. CDR3 length: 11 residues. V gave up 4 bases and J gave up 5 bases, with 8 bases separating them. CDR3 DNA sequence: TGCAGCGTTGCCCGTGGTTATGGCTACACCTTC. Amino acid sequence: CSVARGYGYTF.

The rearrangement links TRBV7-3 to TRBJ2-7; D may be TRBD2 (6 bases). Per the germline V gene, CDR1 is SGHTA and CDR2 is FQGTGA. CDR3 length equals 13 residues. With 6 bases removed from V and 6 bases from J, the gap between germline ends came to 15 bases. The CDR3 DNA is TGTGCCAGCAGATCTCCCCCCGGGGGCGAGCAGTACTTC. It encodes CASRSPPGGEQYF.

The chain employs TRBV5-5 and TRBJ2-7; D is possibly TRBD1 (6 bases). Between the trimmed V and J ends, which lost 1 base and 4 bases, there was a span of 12 bases. CDR3 size: 14 residues. Looked up from germline, CDR1 is SGHKS and CDR2 is YYEKEE (reference sequence). CDR3 residues: CASSLWQGKYEQYF. The DNA for the CDR3 is TGTGCCAGCAGCTTGTGGCAGGGGAAGTACGAGCAGTACTTC.

The V gene is TRBV4-2, the J gene TRBJ1-5; tentatively, D is TRBD1 (5 bases). Deletions cut 0 bases from V and 0 bases from J, with 15 bases between. Looked up from germline, CDR1 is LGHNA and CDR2 is YNFKEQ. This CDR3 has 18 residues. The CDR3 loop is CASSQDFTGGYSNQPQHF. The CDR3 DNA reads as TGTGCCAGCAGCCAAGATTTCACAGGAGGATATAGCAATCAGCCCCAGCATTTT.